Each of the 11 T cell receptor beta chains below was sequenced from the same sample in a study of OX40 agonist ivuxolimab in advanced cancers. Clones were sequenced by immunoSEQ multiplex PCR, and TCRdb holds only the in-frame ones, with some missing. The sample carries roughly 58,000 clones, under 85% recorded once. The sample consisted of CD4+ or CD8+ T cells sorted from blood, taken in a trial of the OX40 agonist ivuxolimab. The receptors derive from an adult with an advanced solid tumor such as melanoma, head and neck, liver or kidney cancer.

The chain uses TRBV28 and TRBJ1-6; a weak D match, TRBD1 (5 bases). The V gene lost 3 bases and the J gene lost 4 bases, with 10 bases spanning the gap. Germline V gene sequence: CDR1 MDHEN, CDR2 SYDVKM. The CDR3 extends over 15 amino acids. Here the CDR3 reads CASSFDRAYNSPLHF. For the CDR3, the DNA is TGTGCCAGCAGTTTCGACAGAGCTTATAATTCACCCCTCCACTTT.

The CDR3 nucleotides are TGTGCCAGCAGCTTATTGGGCAGCACGAACACCGGGGAGCTGTTTTTT. Translated: CASSLLGSTNTGELFF. The V gene is TRBV11-2, the J gene TRBJ2-2; D ambiguous. Germline assignment: CDR1 SGHAT and CDR2 FQNNGV. Trimming removed 2 bases at V and 0 bases at J, with 10 bases between. The CDR3 spans 16 residues. The full variable domain, rest sourced from reference TRBV11-2 and TRBJ2-2, is EAGVAQSPRYKIIEKRQSVAFWCNPISGHATLYWYQQILGQGPKLLIQFQNNGVVDDSQLPKDRFSAERLKGVDSTLKIQPAKLEDSAVYLCASSLLGSTNTGELFFGEGSRLTVL.

The chain couples TRBV6-1 to TRBJ1-6; D is unresolved. Trimming removed 2 bases at V and 6 bases at J, with 17 bases between. CDR1 and CDR2 from the germline V gene are MNHNS and SASEGT. CDR3 size: 17 residues. This chain's CDR3 is CASSETPSGFRNSPLHF. CDR3 sequence (DNA): TGTGCCAGCAGTGAAACCCCCTCTGGCTTTCGTAATTCACCCCTCCACTTT.

The V and J genes are TRBV19 and TRBJ2-7; D could derive from TRBD1 or TRBD2 (5 bases each). This CDR3 is built from 13 residues. Germline CDR1 is LNHDA and CDR2 is SQIVND (reference sequence). The germline V and J ends were trimmed by 6 bases and 1 base, with 10 bases remaining between them. CDR3 sequence (DNA): TGTGCCAGTAGGGGGACCTGGTCCTACGAGCAGTACTTC. Translated: CASRGTWSYEQYF.

This chain joins TRBV5-6 and TRBJ2-1, with 11 bases identical to TRBD2. The CDR3 loop spans 16 amino acids. V was pared by 4 bases and J by 10 bases, with 13 bases of the junction left unmatched. The germline CDR1 and CDR2 sequences are SGHDT and YYEEEE. The CDR3 nucleotides are TGTGCCAGCAGCCTGAGGTTTAGCGGGGGGGCCGGGGAGCAGTTCTTC. This sequence encodes CASSLRFSGGAGEQFF.

This clone has just one count. The CDR3, as DNA: TGTGCCAGCAGCTTAGGGCAGGGGAGGGCCAACGTCCTGACTTTC. Translating it yields CASSLGQGRANVLTF. The rearrangement links TRBV11-2 to TRBJ2-6; maybe TRBD1 (6 bases). Germline CDR1 is SGHAT and CDR2 is FQNNGV. The V and J ends lost 1 base and 5 bases respectively, with 9 bases between them. CDR3 length equals 15 residues.

V is TRBV27 and J is TRBJ1-3; 8 nucleotides agree with TRBD1. Germline assignment: CDR1 MNHEY and CDR2 SMNVEV (reference sequence). This CDR3 has 16 residues. J gave up 2 bases and V 6 bases, and 9 bases lay outside the gene matches. CDR3 protein: CASRGQAYDPGNTIYF. The CDR3 bases are TGTGCCAGCAGGGGACAGGCCTACGACCCTGGAAACACCATATATTTT.

The CDR3 region is CASSLNRGANYGYTF. The CDR3 DNA sequence: TGCGCCAGCAGCTTAAACAGGGGAGCTAACTATGGCTACACCTTC. This chain uses TRBV5-1 with TRBJ1-2; 7 nucleotides line up with TRBD1. Germline V CDR1 and CDR2: SGHRS, YFSETQ. The CDR3 is 15 amino acids. V trimming: 2 bases; J trimming: 0 bases; junction bases outside the gene matches: 4.

V is TRBV10-3 and J is TRBJ2-1, with D possibly matching TRBD1 (5 bases). V lost 11 bases and J lost 9, with 20 bases in between. The CDR3 is made up of 13 amino acids. CDR1 is ENHRY and CDR2 is SYGVKD in the germline V gene. CDR3: CAALSDRGTEQFF. The CDR3 DNA reads TGTGCCGCCTTGTCGGATAGGGGTACTGAGCAGTTCTTC.

V is TRBV7-9 and J is TRBJ2-1; the D gene is possibly TRBD2 (7 bases). There are 12 residues in the CDR3. Germline assignment: CDR1 SEHNR and CDR2 FQNEAQ (reference sequence). V was pared by 5 bases and J by 15 bases, with 17 bases between. The CDR3 reads CASSPSAGGPFF. The CDR3 DNA reads as TGTGCCAGCAGCCCCTCCGCCGGGGGGCCGTTCTTC.

In its sample, this clone was seen a few times. The rearrangement uses TRBV11-3 and TRBJ2-3; no clear D gene. This CDR3 region has 14 residues. Trimming removed 5 bases from V and 2 bases from J, with 11 bases in between. The V gene's germline CDR1 is SGHNT and CDR2 YENEEA. The CDR3 reads CASSARHDTDTQYF. CDR3 coding DNA: TGTGCCAGCAGCGCCCGACATGACACAGATACGCAGTATTTT. The full variable domain, rest sourced from reference TRBV11-3 and TRBJ2-3, is EAGVVQSPRYKIIEKKQPVAFWCNPISGHNTLYWYLQNLGQGPELLIRYENEEAVDDSQLPKDRFSAERLKGVDSTLKIQPAELGDSAVYLCASSARHDTDTQYFGPGTRLTVL.